One sample yielded the 17 T cell receptor beta chains listed below, sequenced in a study of blood T cell repertoires in COVID-19. Repertoires were generated with immunoSEQ multiplex PCR, while TCRdb's copy carries only in-frame clones and drops some. The sample lists tens of thousands of clones; about 86% were seen once. Sequenced material: peripheral blood. These receptors were collected from a human donor in a cohort sampled during active COVID-19.

This chain uses TRBV3-1 (or the pseudogene TRBV3-2) with TRBJ2-7; TRBD1 aligns across 8 bases. The germline gives CDR1 LGHDT, CDR2 YNNKEL (reference sequence). The CDR3 is 18 amino acids. Trimming took 0 bases from V and 3 from J; bases not matched to a gene: 13. In nucleotides, the CDR3 is TGTGCCAGCAGCCAAGATTTCCAGGGGGCTCCAATGAACTACGAGCAGTACTTC. The encoded protein is CASSQDFQGAPMNYEQYF.

The genes are TRBV21-1 and TRBJ2-2; the table's D gene call, TRBD1, was not cross checked with the DNA. TRBV21-1 is recorded as a pseudogene. This CDR3 comprises 14 residues. This CDR3 is CASSSGQFTGELFF. As DNA, the CDR3 is TGTGCCAGCAGCAGTGGACAGTTCACCGGGGAGCTGTTTTTT.

J is TRBJ2-1 and V is TRBV5-1; D possibly corresponds to TRBD1 (6 bases). The length of the CDR3 is 15 residues. Germline V gene lookup returns CDR1 SGHRS and CDR2 YFSETQ. V dropped 0 bases and J dropped 6 bases, with 13 bases sitting between them. CDR3 nucleotides: TGCGCCAGCAGCTTGGGACAGGCCGCGGGCAATGAGCAGTTCTTC. The encoded protein is CASSLGQAAGNEQFF.

The rearrangement joins TRBV6-6 to TRBJ2-5; possibly TRBD2 for D (7 bases). The CDR3 is 16 residues long. V lost 7 bases and J lost 7, with 25 bases in between. Germline loops: CDR1 MNHNY, CDR2 SVGAGI (reference sequence). The CDR3 here is CASTIAGGGGVGTQYF. CDR3 nucleotides: TGTGCCAGCACAATAGCCGGGGGCGGGGGAGTAGGGACCCAGTACTTC.

Relative to its sample, this clone is medium-sized (0.01 to 0.1%). This chain links TRBV4-2 with TRBJ2-1; TRBD2 might be the D (7 bases). Germline CDR1 LGHNA, CDR2 YNFKEQ. The V and J ends lost 0 bases and 5 bases respectively, with 14 bases between them. This CDR3 region has 16 residues. The CDR3 bases are TGTGCCAGCAGCCAAGAAGAGGGGGGGACGGACAATGAGCAGTTCTTC. This gives the protein CASSQEEGGTDNEQFF.

This clone was recorded once. The chain employs TRBV6-5 and TRBJ1-1; 8 nucleotides agree with TRBD1. CDR1 is MNHEY, CDR2 SVGAGI, per germline. This CDR3 contains 16 residues. V lost 2 bases to trimming and J lost 0 bases; unmatched junction nucleotides: 5. CDR3 protein: CASSYVQGAMNTEAFF. CDR3 in DNA: TGTGCCAGCAGTTACGTCCAGGGGGCGATGAACACTGAAGCTTTCTTT.

V and J are TRBV7-9 and TRBJ1-1; 8 nucleotides agree with TRBD1. J lost 5 bases, V lost 5 bases, and 7 bases had no gene match. CDR3 length: 14 residues. The germline V gene has CDR1 SEHNR and CDR2 FQNEAQ (reference sequence). The CDR3 is CASSTTGGRTEAFF. The CDR3 region has the DNA TGTGCCAGCAGCACAACAGGGGGAAGGACTGAAGCTTTCTTT.

This clone has only a few counts. This rearrangement joins TRBV24-1 to TRBJ2-1; tentative D call: TRBD2 (5 bases). The length of the CDR3 is 14 residues. Germline V CDR1 and CDR2: KGHDR, SFDVKD. V lost 1 base and J lost 6, with 9 bases in between. The CDR3, as DNA: TGTGCCACCAGTGATTTTACTAGTTCCAATGAGCAGTTCTTC. Protein sequence: CATSDFTSSNEQFF.

The CDR3 DNA follows: TGTGCCAGCAGCTTCAGGGGGCGAGATCAGCCCCAGCATTTT. This encodes CASSFRGRDQPQHF. The chain links TRBV5-8 to TRBJ1-5; 8 bases line up with TRBD1. The CDR3 extends over 14 amino acids. V shed 2 bases, J shed 5 bases, and the junction held 3 bases outside the gene matches. CDR1 is SGHTS, CDR2 YDEGEE, per germline. The variable domain in full, with the rest retrieved from reference TRBV5-8 and TRBJ1-5, is EAGVTQSPTHLIKTRGQQATLRCSPISGHTSVYWYQQALGLGLQFLLWYDEGEERNRGNFPPRFSGRQFPNYSSELNVNALELEDSALYLCASSFRGRDQPQHFGDGTRLSIL.

This clone was detected once. The chain recombines TRBV10-3 with TRBJ2-5; 9 nucleotides match TRBD1. The germline V gene has CDR1 ENHRY and CDR2 SYGVKD. Losses at the gene ends were 6 bases for V and 4 bases for J; bases not matched to a gene: 6. This CDR3 contains 14 residues. The CDR3 nucleotides read TGTGCCATCAGCGAGGGACAGGGACGAGAGACCCAGTACTTC. It encodes CAISEGQGRETQYF.

The chain links TRBV5-4 to TRBJ2-5; TRBD2 matches 15 bases. The ends lost 4 bases at V and 6 bases at J; junction bases unmatched: 7. Germline CDR1 reads SGHNT; CDR2 reads YYREEE (reference sequence). CDR3 length equals 16 residues. CDR3 sequence: CASSAGTSGGRKTQYF. The CDR3 DNA reads as TGTGCCAGCAGCGCCGGGACTAGCGGGGGGAGAAAGACCCAGTACTTC.

The chain carries TRBV2 and TRBJ2-7; D might be TRBD2 (6 bases). From germline, CDR1 is SNHLY and CDR2 FYNNEI. The CDR3 is 15 amino acids. V was shortened by 0 bases and J by 2 bases, with 11 bases between the two germline ends. CDR3 sequence reads: CASSEAAGPAYEQYF. The CDR3 region has the DNA TGTGCCAGCAGTGAAGCCGCGGGACCCGCCTACGAGCAGTACTTC.

V gene TRBV6-2 or TRBV6-3 combines with J gene TRBJ1-2; TRBD1 agrees at 11 bases. This CDR3 is 14 amino acids long. After removal of 4 bases from V and 10 bases from J, the junction contained 8 bases not matched to a gene. CDR1 and CDR2 from the germline V gene are MNHEY and SVGEGT. This CDR3 reads CASSFRDRGFDYTF. The CDR3, as DNA: TGTGCCAGCAGTTTCCGGGACAGGGGGTTTGACTACACCTTC.

CDR3 in DNA: TGTGCCAGCAGTTTCGGGTACGGCTCCTATAATTCACCCCTCCACTTT. Amino acids: CASSFGYGSYNSPLHF. J is TRBJ1-6 and V is TRBV7-9; no reliable D call. Trimming shortened V by 6 bases and J by 0 bases, and 12 bases separated the two germline ends. The CDR3 covers 16 residues. Germline-derived CDR1 and CDR2 are SEHNR and FQNEAQ (reference sequence).

The chain uses TRBV4-2 and TRBJ2-2, with TRBD2 matching over 8 bases. From germline, CDR1 is LGHNA and CDR2 YNFKEQ. The CDR3 has 16 amino acids. The V segment lost 0 bases and the J segment 7 bases; nucleotides outside the gene matches: 7. CDR3 in amino acids: CASSQEGGGSIGELFF. The CDR3 bases are TGTGCCAGCAGCCAAGAGGGCGGGGGGTCCATCGGGGAGCTGTTTTTT.

The chain carries TRBV5-4 and TRBJ2-4, with 7 positions matching TRBD1. The CDR3 runs to 16 residues. Losses at the gene ends were 0 bases for V and 4 bases for J; bases not matched to a gene: 7. The V gene's germline CDR1 is SGHNT and CDR2 YYREEE (reference sequence). CDR3 in amino acids: CASSLGGGRGKNIQYF. The CDR3 DNA is TGTGCCAGCAGCTTGGGTGGCGGCAGGGGGAAAAACATTCAGTACTTC.

The CDR3 region has the DNA TGCGCCAGCAGCTTATTTCGGACAGGGAGCCAAGAGACCCAGTACTTC. Translated, it gives CASSLFRTGSQETQYF. The chain uses TRBV5-1 and TRBJ2-5, with 8 bases matching TRBD1. This CDR3 has 16 amino acids. The germline V gene has CDR1 SGHRS and CDR2 YFSETQ. Trimming at V came to 2 bases and at J to 1 base, leaving 7 bases not matched to a gene. Full variable domain (outside the CDR3, taken from reference TRBV5-1 and TRBJ2-5): KAGVTQTPRYLIKTRGQQVTLSCSPISGHRSVSWYQQTPGQGLQFLFEYFSETQRNKGNFPGRFSGRQFSNSRSEMNVSTLELGDSALYLCASSLFRTGSQETQYFGPGTRLLVL.